This is a list of T cell receptor beta chains from one sample in a study of beta chain features in type 1 diabetes. The repertoire was sequenced with immunoSEQ multiplex PCR; TCRdb's copy has only in-frame clones and lacks some. This table has around 160,000 clones, about 8.3% appearing once. The sample comprised central memory CD4+ T cells from blood. The receptors here all came from a woman aged 18-29 years with type 1 diabetes. Both conserved end residues are part of each CDR3. The order of the fields is J gene, V gene, D gene, clone size, CDR3 DNA, CDR3 protein. The D gene is left open where the match is weak. Size is omitted from some rows. Given values are once, few, many or a class for expanded clones.

TRBJ1-5 | TRBV15 | - | few | TGTGCCACCAGCAGAGATGGGGACTATAGCAATCAGCCCCAGCATTTT | CATSRDGDYSNQPQHF
TRBJ1-2 | TRBV5-1 | TRBD1 | - | TGCGCCAGCAGCTTCGCAGCAGGGGGAGGCTACACCTTC | CASSFAAGGGYTF
TRBJ2-4 | TRBV5-1 | - | few | TGCGCCAGCAGCCTCGCCGGACTAGCCAAAAACATTCAGTACTTC | CASSLAGLAKNIQYF
TRBJ2-1 | TRBV6-5 | TRBD1 | - | TGTGCCAGCAAGACAGGGGGAAATGAGCAGTTCTTC | CASKTGGNEQFF
TRBJ1-5 | TRBV6-5 | - | - | TGTGCCAGCAGTTACTCGACAAGCAATCAGCCCCAGCATTTT | CASSYSTSNQPQHF
TRBJ2-4 | TRBV30 | - | - | TGTGCCTGGAGTGTCCAGGGTTTGAACATTCAGTACTTC | CAWSVQGLNIQYF
TRBJ2-5 | TRBV27 | TRBD1 | - | TGTGCCAGCAGTGTAGGGACAGGGCGAGGCGAGACCCAGTACTTC | CASSVGTGRGETQYF
TRBJ1-5 | TRBV30 | TRBD1 | - | TGTGCCTGGAGCAACAGGGGCGGTCAGCCCCAGCATTTT | CAWSNRGGQPQHF
TRBJ2-7 | TRBV27 | - | few | TGTGCCAGCAGTTTATATCAGGGCTCCTACGAGCAGTACTTC | CASSLYQGSYEQYF
TRBJ1-3 | TRBV25-1 | - | few | TGTGCCAGCAGTGACAGGGCTTCTGGAAACACCATATATTTT | CASSDRASGNTIYF
TRBJ2-6 | TRBV7-2 | TRBD1 | - | TGTGCCAGCAGCCCCACCGGGACAGCTGGCGGGGCCAACGTCCTGACTTTC | CASSPTGTAGGANVLTF
TRBJ2-1 | TRBV29-1 | TRBD2 | many | TGCAGCGTCTCTAGCGGGAGAAGTGAGCAGTTCTTC | CSVSSGRSEQFF
TRBJ2-3 | TRBV6-5 | TRBD2 | few | TGTGCCATCAGTGAGCGGGAGGCAGATACGCAGTATTTT | CAISEREADTQYF
TRBJ2-1 | TRBV5-1 | - | few | TGCGCCAGCAGCTCCTCTGGGGGGTACAATGAGCAGTTCTTC | CASSSSGGYNEQFF
TRBJ2-3 | TRBV4-3 | - | - | TGCGCCAGCAGCCGCGGACCCGGGGACACAGATACGCAGTATTTT | CASSRGPGDTDTQYF
TRBJ2-2 | TRBV25-1 | TRBD1 | - | TGTGCCAGCAGTGCAAGGACAGGAAACACCGGGGAGCTGTTTTTT | CASSARTGNTGELFF
TRBJ2-7 | TRBV19 | TRBD1 | few | TGTGCCAGTAGTGTGCCGGGACAGGGGACCTACGAGCAGTACTTC | CASSVPGQGTYEQYF
TRBJ2-7 | TRBV28 | - | many | TGTGCCAGCAGCACCAACGCTCGGGAGCAGTACTTC | CASSTNAREQYF
TRBJ2-1 | TRBV11-2 | TRBD1 | - | TGTGCCAGCAGCGAATGGACAGGAGGGTTCTTC | CASSEWTGGFF
TRBJ1-6 | TRBV5-6 | TRBD1 | few | TGTGCCAGCAGCACGGGACAGGGAAATTCACCCCTCCACTTT | CASSTGQGNSPLHF
TRBJ1-2 | TRBV2 | TRBD1 | - | TGTGCCAGCAGAGTGGACAGGGCGAGCTACACCTTC | CASRVDRASYTF
TRBJ2-1 | TRBV30 | TRBD2 | few | TGTGCCGAAGGGAGGGCCGGTAACAATGAGCAGTTCTTC | CAEGRAGNNEQFF
TRBJ2-5 | TRBV18 | - | - | TGTGCCAGCTCACGAAACCGGGAGTCAGAGACCCAGTACTTC | CASSRNRESETQYF
TRBJ2-7 | TRBV7-8 | TRBD2 | few | TGTGCCAGCAGCTTAGCGACGACCCCCGGACTAGTATACTTC | CASSLATTPGLVYF
TRBJ1-1 | TRBV6-6 | - | few | TGTGCCAGCAGTTTCTCACTCTCCTACACTGAAGCTTTCTTT | CASSFSLSYTEAFF
TRBJ2-3 | TRBV5-4 | - | - | TGTGCCAGCAGCTCCTATTTCGGCACAGATACGCAGTATTTT | CASSSYFGTDTQYF
TRBJ1-5 | TRBV28 | - | - | TGTGCCAGCAGTGGGGACACCACGGACAATCAGCCCCAGCATTTT | CASSGDTTDNQPQHF
TRBJ2-5 | TRBV4-3 | - | few | TGCGCCAGCAGCCAAGAACTCGGGGGTGGAGAGACCCAGTACTTC | CASSQELGGGETQYF
TRBJ2-5 | TRBV10-2 | - | few | TGCGCCAGCAGTGGGCTTATAAGCGGACAAGAGACCCAGTACTTC | CASSGLISGQETQYF
TRBJ2-3 | TRBV19 | - | - | TGTGCCAGTAGCATGTTAACTAGTGGTACGGGTACGCAGTATTTT | CASSMLTSGTGTQYF
TRBJ1-2 | TRBV5-1 | - | few | TGCGCCAGCAGCATGGGCGGAGTAAACTATGGCTACACCTTC | CASSMGGVNYGYTF
TRBJ1-2 | TRBV11-2 | - | - | TGTGCCAGCAGCCAAGACAGGAACTATGGCTACACCTTC | CASSQDRNYGYTF
TRBJ1-4 | TRBV6-5 | - | few | TGTGCCAGCAGCCGGACAACCCTTAATGAAAAACTGTTTTTT | CASSRTTLNEKLFF
TRBJ1-2 | TRBV2 | - | few | TGTGCCAGCAGTGGAGATGGACAATATGGCTACACCTTC | CASSGDGQYGYTF
TRBJ1-4 | TRBV18 | - | few | TGTGCCAGCTCACCACCCTCGTTGGGCAAACTGTTTTTT | CASSPPSLGKLFF
TRBJ1-1 | TRBV7-9 | - | - | TGTGCCAGCAGCCACTCGAACACTGAAGCTTTCTTT | CASSHSNTEAFF
TRBJ2-1 | TRBV4-3 | - | - | TGCGCCAGCAGCCGAAACAGGGATTTGTTGTTCTTC | CASSRNRDLLFF
TRBJ2-3 | TRBV18 | TRBD2 | - | TGTGCCAGCCGCACTGGGACTAGCTTCACAGATACGCAGTATTTT | CASRTGTSFTDTQYF
TRBJ1-1 | TRBV11-3 | - | - | TGTGCCAGCAGCTCCAGTGAGGACACTGAAGCTTTCTTT | CASSSSEDTEAFF
TRBJ1-4 | TRBV15 | - | few | TGTGCCACCAGCAGAGACCTGGAGCAGGAAAAACTGTTTTTT | CATSRDLEQEKLFF
TRBJ1-3 | TRBV11-3 | TRBD1 | - | TGTGCCAGCAGCTTAGACGGACAGGGCGGAAACACCATATATTTT | CASSLDGQGGNTIYF
TRBJ2-5 | TRBV5-1 | - | - | TGCGCCAGCAGCTCGGGAATTAGAGTTGGCCAAGAGACCCAGTACTTC | CASSSGIRVGQETQYF
TRBJ2-3 | TRBV4-3 | TRBD1 | - | TGCGCCAGCAGCCCTACAGGGGGAAGAACAGATACGCAGTATTTT | CASSPTGGRTDTQYF
TRBJ2-6 | TRBV4-3 | TRBD1 | few | TGCGCCAGCAGCCAAGGTCCGGGACAGACGATCTCTGGGGCCAACGTCCTGACTTTC | CASSQGPGQTISGANVLTF
TRBJ2-1 | TRBV30 | - | - | TGTGCCTGGAGCTTAACCCGGGATGAGCAGTTCTTC | CAWSLTRDEQFF
TRBJ2-7 | TRBV5-1 | TRBD1 | few | TGCGCCAGCAGCTTACTGGGACAGGGGGGTAACGAGCAGTACTTC | CASSLLGQGGNEQYF
TRBJ2-1 | TRBV4-1 | TRBD2 | few | TGCGCCAGCAGGCTAGCGGGAGGGCCCTCCTACAATGAGCAGTTCTTC | CASRLAGGPSYNEQFF
TRBJ2-7 | TRBV11-2 | - | - | TGTGCCAGCAGCTTAGGAACAGGGACCGAGCAGTACTTC | CASSLGTGTEQYF
TRBJ2-5 | TRBV29-1 | TRBD2 | few | TGCAGCGTTGCCCCGAGCGGGGGGTCGGGGGAGACCCAGTACTTC | CSVAPSGGSGETQYF
TRBJ2-7 | TRBV18 | - | few | TGTGCCAGCTCACGGGAGGCGGTAAGCTACGAGCAGTACTTC | CASSREAVSYEQYF
TRBJ2-7 | TRBV5-1 | - | few | TGCGCCAGCAGCTCCGGGACAAACCCCTACGAGCAGTACTTC | CASSSGTNPYEQYF
TRBJ2-7 | TRBV20-1 | TRBD2 | - | TGCAGTGCTGAGCGGGGGAACGAGCAGTACTTC | CSAERGNEQYF
TRBJ2-7 | TRBV9 | - | few | TGTGCCAGCAGCGCGCACGGAGCTCCCTACGAGCAGTACTTC | CASSAHGAPYEQYF
TRBJ1-1 | TRBV2 | - | few | TGTGCCAGCAGCAGCGGGGCCGGGGGCACTGAAGCTTTCTTT | CASSSGAGGTEAFF
TRBJ1-5 | TRBV19 | - | - | TGTGCCAGTACCACAACAGGGTATAGCGATCAGCCCCAGCATTTT | CASTTTGYSDQPQHF
TRBJ2-5 | TRBV29-1 | TRBD2 | - | TGCAGCGTCTGGAGAAGGACTAGCGGGGTTGGAGAGACCCAGTACTTC | CSVWRRTSGVGETQYF
TRBJ2-2 | TRBV19 | TRBD2 | few | TGTGCCAGTACCGCGCGGGGTGCGGGGGCCGGGGAGCTGTTTTTT | CASTARGAGAGELFF
TRBJ2-4 | TRBV14 | - | many | TGTGCCAGCAGCCCGAACGGCGGCATTCAGTACTTC | CASSPNGGIQYF
TRBJ2-7 | TRBV29-1 | TRBD1 | - | TGCAGCGCTGTGCCGGATGGGACAGCATCCTACGAGCAGTACTTC | CSAVPDGTASYEQYF